A selection of T cell receptor beta chains follows, all from one sample in a study of blood T cells in healthy people across ages. TCRdb ran MiXCR on the 5' RACE reads and lists one entry per CDR3 protein. The sample lists 2 million or so distinct CDR3 sequences, around half occurring once. Source material: blood. All receptors come from a woman aged 40 to 55 in good health. The CDR3 runs from the conserved cysteine through the conserved F or W. D genes are given only for firm matches. Clone size is shown for a subset of rows, as once, few, many or a class of expanded clone.

D | size | J | V | DNA | CDR3
. | few | TRBJ2-5 | TRBV20-1 | TGCAGTGCTACGACTCGACTGAGTCCTTTGGGAGAGACCCAGTACTTC | CSATTRLSPLGETQYF
TRBD1 | few | TRBJ2-1 | TRBV6-5 | TGTGCCAGCAGCCCCGGGACAGGGTTCCATGAGCAGTTCTTC | CASSPGTGFHEQFF
. | few | TRBJ1-2 | TRBV7-8 | TGTGCCAGCAGCTTACAGGCAGCCCGGGCAACATATGGCTACACCTTC | CASSLQAARATYGYTF
TRBD1 | . | TRBJ1-1 | TRBV12-3/TRBV12-4 | TGTGCCAGCAGCCCCCTGGAGGGGGCCAAAACTGAAGCTTTCTTT | CASSPLEGAKTEAFF
. | . | TRBJ2-7 | TRBV6-1 | TGTGCCAGCAGTGAAGCTTCGGGGAGATCCCCCTACGAGCAGTACTTC | CASSEASGRSPYEQYF
. | . | TRBJ2-2 | TRBV4-3 | TGCGCCGGCAGGAACGCGGTCGGGAACACCGGGGAGCTGTTTTTT | CAGRNAVGNTGELFF
. | . | TRBJ1-2 | TRBV20-1 | TGCAGTGCTCCCGCCCGGCATGGCTACACCTTC | CSAPARHGYTF
. | few | TRBJ2-3 | TRBV29-1 | TGCAGCGTTGGACGGGCGACAGCTAGCACAGATACGCAGTATTTT | CSVGRATASTDTQYF
TRBD1 | . | TRBJ2-5 | TRBV24-1 | TGTGCCACCAGTGGAAGGGGTTTCGGGACAGGGTTCCGGGAGACCCAGTACTTC | CATSGRGFGTGFRETQYF
TRBD1 | . | TRBJ2-1 | TRBV11-3 | TGTGCCAGCAGCTTAACGAGACGGGACAGCTACAATGAGCAGTTCTTC | CASSLTRRDSYNEQFF
. | few | TRBJ2-3 | TRBV11-2 | TGTGCCAGCAGCTACCGGGACAACACAGATACGCAGTATTTT | CASSYRDNTDTQYF
TRBD2 | . | TRBJ2-7 | TRBV5-5 | TGTGCCAGCAGCCCTGGCGGGAGGCCGCTCTACGAGCAGTACTTC | CASSPGGRPLYEQYF
. | . | TRBJ2-7 | TRBV28 | TGTGCCAGCAGTTTACGAGGGTCGGGGGAGCAGTACTTC | CASSLRGSGEQYF
TRBD1 | . | TRBJ1-1 | TRBV4-1 | TGCGCCAGCAGCCAAAACCGGGACAGTCACACTGAAGCTTTCTTT | CASSQNRDSHTEAFF
. | . | TRBJ2-1 | TRBV7-2 | TGTGCCAGCAGCTTAGTCTCCTCGGACGTGCAGTTCTTC | CASSLVSSDVQFF
. | once | TRBJ2-1 | TRBV21-1 | TGTGCCAGCAGCAAAGAAGAGGGGACTAGCGGGTTCTACAATGAGCAGTTCTTC | CASSKEEGTSGFYNEQFF
. | . | TRBJ1-2 | TRBV7-2 | TGTGCCAGCAGCTTAGCGTCGGGAGGGGATGGCTACACCTTC | CASSLASGGDGYTF
. | once | TRBJ1-2 | TRBV2 | TGTGCCAGCACCGTTGAGGGGTATAGCTATGGCTACACCTTC | CASTVEGYSYGYTF
. | . | TRBJ1-4 | TRBV7-9 | TGTGCCAGCAGCTTAGGTGCCGGGGGGCAGGCTGAAAAACTGTTTTTT | CASSLGAGGQAEKLFF
. | few | TRBJ1-2 | TRBV9 | TGTGCCAGCAGCGACAGTTTGGGGACTTCCGAGGGCTACACCTTC | CASSDSLGTSEGYTF
. | . | TRBJ2-3 | TRBV7-2 | TGTGCCAGCAGCTTAGATTTTCGGCAAAGAAAGGGCACAGATACGCAGTATTTT | CASSLDFRQRKGTDTQYF
TRBD2 | . | TRBJ2-3 | TRBV2 | TGTGCCAGCAGTGCAGGACTAGCGGGGGGGCTAGATACGCAGTATTTT | CASSAGLAGGLDTQYF
. | many | TRBJ2-7 | TRBV20-1 | TGCAGTGCTAGAGAGCCCCCCAGGAGCGAGCAGTACTTC | CSAREPPRSEQYF
TRBD1 | . | TRBJ2-1 | TRBV3-1 | TGTGCCAGCAGCCATGTCCGGGACAGAGATTACAATGAGCAGTTCTTC | CASSHVRDRDYNEQFF
TRBD1 | few | TRBJ2-5 | TRBV27 | TGTGCCAGCAGTCACCTGACAGGGACAGAGACCCAGTACTTC | CASSHLTGTETQYF
TRBD1 | . | TRBJ1-4 | TRBV5-1 | TGCGCCAGCAGCCCGGACAGGTCTAATGAAAAACTGTTTTTT | CASSPDRSNEKLFF
. | . | TRBJ2-7 | TRBV4-1 | TGCGCCAGCAGCCACCAGGGGAATGAGCAGTACTTC | CASSHQGNEQYF
TRBD1 | . | TRBJ1-2 | TRBV12-5 | TGTGCTAGTGGTTTGGGACAGGGGAACTATGGCTACACCTTC | CASGLGQGNYGYTF
. | . | TRBJ2-5 | TRBV3-1 | TGTGCCAGCAGCCAAGAATACCGAGGCGGGACTCTGTACTTC | CASSQEYRGGTLYF
. | few | TRBJ1-2 | TRBV6-2/TRBV6-3 | TGTGCCAGCAGTTACTCGACAGGACCATATTATGGCTACACCTTC | CASSYSTGPYYGYTF
TRBD1 | . | TRBJ1-3 | TRBV4-3 | TGCGCCAGCAGCCGGGGACAGGGCCCTGGAAACACCATATATTTT | CASSRGQGPGNTIYF
. | few | TRBJ2-5 | TRBV4-3 | TGCGCCAGCAGCCAAGATTACAGGGCGCCGGGTGAGACCCAGTACTTC | CASSQDYRAPGETQYF
TRBD1 | . | TRBJ2-1 | TRBV6-2/TRBV6-3 | TGTGCCAGCAGTTGGAGACAGGGCAACAATGAGCAGTTCTTC | CASSWRQGNNEQFF
. | . | TRBJ1-1 | TRBV6-1 | TGTGCCAGCAGTGAGAAGCTGAACACTGAAGCTTTCTTT | CASSEKLNTEAFF
. | . | TRBJ1-1 | TRBV6-5 | TGTGCCAGCAGGCACCAGCTTACTGAAGCTTTCTTT | CASRHQLTEAFF
TRBD1 | . | TRBJ2-5 | TRBV5-1 | TGCGCCAGTCCGGGACAGACGCGAGAGACCCAGTACTTC | CASPGQTRETQYF
. | few | TRBJ1-2 | TRBV7-2 | TGTGCCATAGATCGGGGGGGCTATGGCTACACCTTC | CAIDRGGYGYTF
. | . | TRBJ1-2 | TRBV15 | TGTGCCACCAGCAGAGAACGAAGGGATGGCTACACCTTC | CATSRERRDGYTF
. | . | TRBJ1-4 | TRBV4-3 | TGCGCCAGCAGCCAAGATTGGGCTCAACTCCGGGAAAAACTGTTTTTT | CASSQDWAQLREKLFF
. | . | TRBJ1-1 | TRBV7-2 | TGTGCCAGTAGCCAAACAGCTTTGAACACTGAAGCTTTCTTT | CASSQTALNTEAFF